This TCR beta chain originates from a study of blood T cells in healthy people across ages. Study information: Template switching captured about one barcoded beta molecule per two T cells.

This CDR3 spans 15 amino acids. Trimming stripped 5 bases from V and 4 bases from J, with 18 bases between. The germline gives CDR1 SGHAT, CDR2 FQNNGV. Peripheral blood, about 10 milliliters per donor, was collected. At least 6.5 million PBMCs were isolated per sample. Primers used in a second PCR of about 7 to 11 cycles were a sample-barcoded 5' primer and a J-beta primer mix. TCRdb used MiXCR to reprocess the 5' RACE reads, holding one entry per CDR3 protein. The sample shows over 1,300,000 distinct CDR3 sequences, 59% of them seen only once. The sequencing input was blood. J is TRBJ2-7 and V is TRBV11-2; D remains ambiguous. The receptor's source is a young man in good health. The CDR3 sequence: CASSRRTLPFYEQYF. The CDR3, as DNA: TGTGCCAGCAGCCGACGGACCTTACCCTTTTACGAGCAGTACTTC.